Below are 2 T cell receptor beta chains sequenced from a single sample in a study of blood T cell repertoires in COVID-19. Data came from immunoSEQ multiplex PCR; TCRdb stores just in-frame clones and leaves some out. The sample has around 180,000 clones; 70% to 85% are singletons. The sequencing sample was made of peripheral blood. These receptors originate from a human donor in a cohort sampled during active COVID-19.

V usage is TRBV7-9 and J usage is TRBJ2-1; TRBD1 aligns across 8 bases. From germline, CDR1 is SEHNR and CDR2 FQNEAQ (reference sequence). The CDR3 covers 19 residues. Trimming took 5 bases from V and 3 from J; bases not matched to a gene: 18. The CDR3 region is CASSNLGQATSPDYNEQFF. The DNA for the CDR3 is TGTGCCAGCAGCAACTTGGGACAGGCAACTTCCCCGGACTACAATGAGCAGTTCTTC.

This CDR3 reads CASSLGAGSGNTIYF. The CDR3 nucleotides are TGTGCCAGCAGCTTGGGGGCAGGGTCTGGAAACACCATATATTTT. This chain uses TRBV5-6 with TRBJ1-3; the D gene is possibly TRBD1 (5 bases). Germline assignment: CDR1 SGHDT and CDR2 YYEEEE. V was cut by 0 bases and J by 1 base, with 8 bases left in between. This CDR3 has 15 amino acids.